This record looks at one T cell receptor beta chain sequence and its context. The data derive from a study of PD-L1 blockade in urothelial cancer. Study at large: Bladder-origin urothelial cancer in males covered twenty-five of 29 patients. It was at 3 weeks (second dose) and 6 weeks after treatment start that blood was analyzed. T cell content in blood samples showed a median of about 140,000.

CDR3 size: 13 residues. V was trimmed by 1 base and J by 6 bases, leaving 6 bases between them. CDR1 MNHEY and CDR2 SMNVEV come from the germline V gene (reference sequence). In each PCR, synthetic TCR analog templates were spiked in. Only in-frame clones appear in the TCRdb table, and some are missing; sequencing was by immunoSEQ multiplex PCR. The table has tens of thousands of clones, 80% to 90% seen once. The rearrangement links TRBV27 to TRBJ2-2; no firm D call. Sequences were derived from PBMCs, sampled around atezolizumab (anti-PD-L1) treatment. The clonotype was recovered from a man between 65 and 85 years old with urothelial cancer. The CDR3 nucleotides are TGTGCCAGCAGTTTATTTCGGGCCGGGGAGCTGTTTTTT. Its translation: CASSLFRAGELFF.